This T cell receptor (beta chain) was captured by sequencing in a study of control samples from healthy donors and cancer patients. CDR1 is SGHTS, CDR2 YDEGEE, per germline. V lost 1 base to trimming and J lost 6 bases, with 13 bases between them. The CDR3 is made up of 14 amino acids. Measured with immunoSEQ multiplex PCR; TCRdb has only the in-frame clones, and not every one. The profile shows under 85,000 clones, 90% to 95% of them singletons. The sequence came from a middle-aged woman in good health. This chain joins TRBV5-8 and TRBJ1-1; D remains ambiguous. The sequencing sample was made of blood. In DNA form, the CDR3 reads TGTGCCAGCAGCTTGATGGACGCCTCCCCTGAAGCTTTCTTT. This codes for CASSLMDASPEAFF.